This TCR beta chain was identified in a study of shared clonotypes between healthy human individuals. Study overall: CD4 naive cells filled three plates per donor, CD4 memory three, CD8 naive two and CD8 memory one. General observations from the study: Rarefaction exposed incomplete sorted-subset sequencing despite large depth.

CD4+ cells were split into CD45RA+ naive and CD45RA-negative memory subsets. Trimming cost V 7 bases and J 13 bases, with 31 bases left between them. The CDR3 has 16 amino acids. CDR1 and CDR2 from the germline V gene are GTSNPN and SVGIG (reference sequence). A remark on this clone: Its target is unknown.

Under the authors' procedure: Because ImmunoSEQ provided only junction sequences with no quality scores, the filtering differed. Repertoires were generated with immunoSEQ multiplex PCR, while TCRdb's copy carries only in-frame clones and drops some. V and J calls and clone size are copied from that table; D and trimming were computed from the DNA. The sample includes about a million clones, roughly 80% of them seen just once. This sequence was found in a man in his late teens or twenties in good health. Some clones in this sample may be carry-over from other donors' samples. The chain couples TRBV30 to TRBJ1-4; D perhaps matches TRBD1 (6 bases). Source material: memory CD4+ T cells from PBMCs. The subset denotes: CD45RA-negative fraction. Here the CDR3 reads CAYQNGPGGGRRGLFF. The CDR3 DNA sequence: TGTGCCTATCAGAATGGGCCGGGAGGGGGGAGAAGAGGACTGTTTTTT. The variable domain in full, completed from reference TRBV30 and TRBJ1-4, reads SQTIHQWPATLVQPVGSPLSLECTVEGTSNPNLYWYRQAAGRGLQLLFYSVGIGQISSEVPQNLSASRPQDRQFILSSKKLLLSDSGFYLCAYQNGPGGGRRGLFFGSGTQLSVL.